This T cell receptor beta chain was captured by sequencing in a study of regulatory T cells in long-lasting Graves disease. Study results and caveats: Persistent disease was characterized by preferential usage of TRBV28, TRBJ1-2 and TRBJ2-5.

Arm-PCR of CDR3 regions with iRepertoire HTBI primers generated TCR beta libraries. MiXCR was run by TCRdb on the multiplex PCR reads, yielding one entry per CDR3 protein. The sample shows 350,000 to 400,000 distinct CDR3 sequences, 15% to 20% of them seen only once. This clonotype was seen repeatedly, ten times or more. Its antigen is as yet unknown. Noted time point: newly diagnosed GD, antithyroid drugs for less than 3 months. The TCR library was made from RNA that had been extracted from PBMCs in TRIzol. This CDR3 comprises 11 residues. V was clipped by 0 bases and J by 6 bases, with 5 bases between them. The germline gives CDR1 GTSNPN, CDR2 SVGIG (reference sequence). This sample was also put to use in a study of T cells in Graves' hyperthyroidism and ophthalmopathy.

The genes are TRBV30 and TRBJ1-2; the D gene is possibly TRBD1 (5 bases). This receptor was identified in a woman between 18 and 30 years old with Graves disease. The sample consisted of peripheral blood mononuclear cells (PBMCs), taken at new diagnosis, from a patient treated with antithyroid drugs. The CDR3: CAWSVGDGYTF. CDR3 in DNA: TGTGCCTGGAGTGTGGGGGATGGCTACACCTTC.